This T cell receptor beta chain was sequenced for a study of cytomegalovirus exposure and HLA in healthy donors. Per the germline V gene, CDR1 is ENHRY and CDR2 is SYGVKD. CDR3 size: 13 residues. Trimming stripped 5 bases from V and 8 bases from J, with 12 bases between. On this clone itself: Its target is unknown.

PCR employed 60 Vbeta and 13 Jbeta primers. The method was immunoSEQ multiplex PCR; TCRdb's version includes in-frame clones alone and lacks a portion of them. The sample includes roughly 100,000 clones. Broader study findings: Accurate prediction of most subjects' HLA-A and HLA-B alleles from TCR beta sequences was reported. Presence/absence analysis assumed near-uniform sequencing depth across donors. Compared with the roughly 700-donor mean, an Asian-associated ancestry cluster reportedly had fewer N-insertions, according to a later analysis.

The clonotype was recovered from a man aged 35-49 years in good health and CMV-seronegative. The chain carries TRBV10-3 and TRBJ2-2; D might be TRBD1 (6 bases). The sequenced material came from PBMCs. CDR3 nucleotide sequence: TGTGCCATCAGTAGACAGGCCAATGGGGAGCTGTTTTTT. Protein sequence: CAISRQANGELFF.